Below, one TCR beta chain is given with its context. This specimen belongs to a study of blood T cell repertoires in COVID-19. Losses at the gene ends were 0 bases for V and 6 bases for J; bases not matched to a gene: 7. Germline V CDR1 and CDR2: MGHRA, YSYEKL. CDR3 length: 16 residues. Assay: immunoSEQ multiplex PCR; the TCRdb copy retains only in-frame clones and omits some. The repertoire has nearly 65,000 clones, around 84% of them found once; the top ten carry over 9%. The TCR comes from a human donor in a cohort sampled during active COVID-19. The chain employs TRBV4-1 and TRBJ2-7, with 11 positions matching TRBD1. The sample taken for sequencing was peripheral blood. CDR3: CASSQESGTGGREQYF. DNA for the CDR3: TGCGCCAGCAGCCAAGAATCCGGGACAGGGGGGCGCGAGCAGTACTTC.